This T cell receptor beta chain comes out of a study of CD8+CD57+ T cells in acquired aplastic anemia. Study in general: 3.2 ug was the average amount of DNA from sorted CD4+ and CD8+ cells.

Genomic DNA constituted the template upon which TCR beta VDJ and CDR3 profiling was performed. TCRdb re-called the reads through MiXCR, storing one row per CDR3 protein. The table includes around 290,000 distinct CDR3 sequences, approximately 60% detected once. Patients included in sequencing had previously demonstrated CD8+CD57+ cell expansion by flow cytometry. Every patient was diagnosed with severe acquired aplastic anemia. CDR1 is WNHNN, CDR2 SYGVQD, per germline (reference sequence). The CDR3 is 13 residues long. Losses at the gene ends were 6 bases for V and 5 bases for J; bases not matched to a gene: 3.

The clonotype comes from a human donor with aplastic anemia. The sample comprised sorted CD4+, CD8+, or CD8+CD57+ T cells (not recorded which) from PBMCs. The genes are TRBV10-1 and TRBJ1-2, with 10 bases aligning to TRBD1. The CDR3: CASRSGQGYGYTF. The CDR3 DNA reads as TGCGCCAGCAGATCGGGACAGGGGTATGGCTACACCTTC.